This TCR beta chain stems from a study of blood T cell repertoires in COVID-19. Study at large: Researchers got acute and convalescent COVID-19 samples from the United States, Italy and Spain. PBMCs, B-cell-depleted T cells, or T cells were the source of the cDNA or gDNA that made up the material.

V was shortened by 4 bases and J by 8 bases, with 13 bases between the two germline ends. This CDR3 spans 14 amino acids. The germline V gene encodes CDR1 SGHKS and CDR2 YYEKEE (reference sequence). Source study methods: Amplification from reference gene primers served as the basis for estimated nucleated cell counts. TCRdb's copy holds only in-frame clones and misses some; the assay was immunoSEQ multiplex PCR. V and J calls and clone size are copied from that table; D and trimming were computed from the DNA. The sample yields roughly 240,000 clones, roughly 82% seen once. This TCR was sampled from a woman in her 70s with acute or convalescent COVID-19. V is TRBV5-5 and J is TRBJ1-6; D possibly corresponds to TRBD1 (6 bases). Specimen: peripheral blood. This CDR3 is CASSLRQEHSPLHF. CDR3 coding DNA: TGTGCCAGCAGCCTTCGACAGGAGCATTCACCCCTCCACTTT.